The present T cell receptor (beta chain) was sequenced within a study of human T cells and chemical hapten exposure. About the study: Sensitization involved placing 2% DPC onto an approximately 2 cm by approximately 2 cm region of upper inner arm skin. Patients, largely female, had alopecia areata, totalis or universalis.

The table lists this clonotype with a few counts. The junction departs from germline at one end; a sequencing error may be responsible. Stated time point: patch test 2, 6 weeks after DPC sensitization. Treatment noted: therapeutic diphenylcyclopropenone sensitization with weekly scalp DPC. TCRdb re-called the RACE reads with MiXCR, one entry per CDR3 protein. The sample records fewer than 150,000 distinct CDR3 sequences, 12% being singletons. The CDR3 covers 17 residues. CDR1 is SEHNR, CDR2 FQNEAQ, per germline (reference sequence). The sample was whole blood, taken in connection with sensitization to the hapten diphenylcyclopropenone (DPC). The J gene is TRBJ1-3, the V gene TRBV7-9, with D unresolved. This sequence was found in a woman aged 45-65 years with alopecia areata. Some clones in this sample may be carry-over from other donors' samples. Written as DNA, the CDR3 is TGTGCCAGCAGCTTTCCCCTGGACGGAAGCTCTGAAAACACCATATATTTT. Translation gives CASSFPLDGSSENTIYF.